This T cell receptor beta chain was obtained from a study of OX40 agonist ivuxolimab in advanced cancers. Study-level findings and limits: Within 6 weeks, CD4+ and CD8+ blood T cells expanded clonally at 0.1 to 3.0 mg/kg.

TCRdb's table, derived via immunoSEQ multiplex PCR, lists solely in-frame clones and lacks some. The data contain tens of thousands of clones, 80% of them singletons. A word on this clone: The antigen is undetermined.

The CDR3 spans 15 residues. V shed 6 bases, J shed 5 bases, and the junction held 9 bases outside the gene matches. Germline assignment: CDR1 LNHDA and CDR2 SQIVND (reference sequence). This sequence joins TRBV19 and TRBJ2-2, with 7 bases aligning to TRBD2. Sample: CD4+ or CD8+ T cells sorted from blood, taken in a trial of the OX40 agonist ivuxolimab. The sequence was collected from an adult with an advanced solid tumor such as melanoma, head and neck, liver or kidney cancer. CDR3: CASSPFTSDTGELFF. CDR3 DNA: TGTGCCAGTAGCCCATTTACTAGCGATACCGGGGAGCTGTTTTTT.